This T cell receptor beta chain comes out of a study of T cells after posttransplantation cyclophosphamide (dated by TCRdb to about 2016). About the investigation overall: Using TRB sequencing, the study followed how the T cell repertoire reconstituted after myeloablative bone marrow transplantation in which posttransplantation cyclophosphamide served as GVHD prophylaxis. Samples from around 40 PTCy-treated patients and some 16 related bone marrow donors of those patients were subjected to antigen receptor sequencing. Public TRB sequences were compared against a database of over 3,000 sequences linked to responses to pathogens, tumor antigens, self-antigens and alloantigens. Because TRA and TRB clonality were tightly correlated in nine or ten samples, subsequent TCR analyses were focused on TRB only. Up to about 3 additional blood samples from 2 to 5.2 years after transplant were also TRB-sequenced in 3 patients, as was pretransplant blood from several patients. TRB sequencing was performed on blood from all 35 or so PTCy patients with 1-year posttransplant specimens.

The CDR3 measures 14 amino acids from cysteine to phenylalanine. CDR3 DNA only is kept here, 42 bases in frame from base 1. Per the germline V gene, MGHDK is the CDR1 and SYGVNS is the CDR2. V gives up 2 bases and J gives up 5 bases, and the segment between their germline ends measures 9 bases. This clone was recorded many times. What this receptor recognizes is not known. Nothing much larger sits one base from this clone, and base qualities are not available. What the work shows at the level of the full study, not this receptor alone: At 1-2 months, donor-recipient similarity was low but rose over the first year, and the later blood repertoires were often dominated by donor CD8+ memory clones. Across 45 patients, TRB clonality was highly associated with recipient CMV seropositivity and CMV reactivation, and PTCy diversity was similar to diversity in CNI/methotrexate controls. The TRB repertoires of T cells infiltrating skin or the GI tract showed only limited overlap with the TRB repertoires found in blood.

On the day of marrow donation, related bone marrow donors gave peripheral blood samples. Peripheral blood and bone marrow mononuclear cells were isolated by Ficoll-Hypaque density centrifugation and cryopreserved. Genomic DNA was used for TRB sequencing, which was performed with the immunoSEQ assay at survey resolution or with the hsTCRB kit. The paper's data handling went like this. Initial read processing used immunoSEQ software, and repertoire analyses used the LymphoSeq R package. Clonality was computed as 1 minus normalized Shannon entropy; Gini coefficient was also calculated for each TRB dataset. Phenotypes of unsorted samples were inferred by mapping TRB sequences from sorted subsets of the recipient or donor onto the same recipient's unsorted samples. In TCRdb, the immuneACCESS table is reduced to in-frame sequences with V and J assigned. These tables do not hold every clone; where another copy was compared, an unresolved V gene accounts for under half, and the others remain unexplained. V, J and clone size derive from that table, while D and trimming were established from the DNA sequence. Across this sample, around 25,000 clones were tabulated and none appeared just once. The top ten clones comprise roughly 7.2% of the sample.

The chain employs TRBV25-1 and TRBJ1-4; matching of 5 bases hints at TRBD1 as the D gene. The sequence was collected from a woman aged 55-69 years in good health, CMV-negative, and a related stem cell transplant donor. The sequenced sample was PBMCs. The base sequence is TGTGCCAGCAGTGAACCTCGACAGAATGAAAAACTGTTTTTT. This translates into CASSEPRQNEKLFF.